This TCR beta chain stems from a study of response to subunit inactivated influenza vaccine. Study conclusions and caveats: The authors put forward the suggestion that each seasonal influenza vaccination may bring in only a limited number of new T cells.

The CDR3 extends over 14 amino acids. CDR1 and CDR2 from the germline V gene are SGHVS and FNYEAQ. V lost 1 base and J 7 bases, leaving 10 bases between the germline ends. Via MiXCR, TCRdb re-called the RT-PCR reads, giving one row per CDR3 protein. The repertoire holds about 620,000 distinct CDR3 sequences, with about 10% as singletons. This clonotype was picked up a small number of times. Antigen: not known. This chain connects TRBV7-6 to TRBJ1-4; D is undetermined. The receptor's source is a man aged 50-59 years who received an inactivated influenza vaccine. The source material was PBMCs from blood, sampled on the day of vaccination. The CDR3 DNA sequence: TGTGCCAGCAGCTTAGGAGGGATCGGTGAAAAACTGTTTTTT. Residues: CASSLGGIGEKLFF.